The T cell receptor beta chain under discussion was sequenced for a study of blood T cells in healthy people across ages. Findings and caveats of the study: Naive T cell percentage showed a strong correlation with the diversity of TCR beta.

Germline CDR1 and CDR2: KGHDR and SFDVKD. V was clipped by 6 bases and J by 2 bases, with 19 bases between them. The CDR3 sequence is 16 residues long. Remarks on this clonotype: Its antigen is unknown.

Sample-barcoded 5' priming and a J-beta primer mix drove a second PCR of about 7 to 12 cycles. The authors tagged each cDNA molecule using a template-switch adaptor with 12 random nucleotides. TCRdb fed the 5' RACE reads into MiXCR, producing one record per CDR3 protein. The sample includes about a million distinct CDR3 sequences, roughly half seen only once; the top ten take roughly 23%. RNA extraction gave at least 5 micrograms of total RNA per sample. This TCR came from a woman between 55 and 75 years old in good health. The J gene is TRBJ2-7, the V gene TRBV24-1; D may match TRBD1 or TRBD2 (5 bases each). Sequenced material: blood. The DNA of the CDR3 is TGTGCCACCAGTCCGGGATCGAGGGGAATCCCCTACGAGCAGTACTTC. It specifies CATSPGSRGIPYEQYF.